A single sample is the source of the 4 T cell receptor beta chains below, sequenced in a study of neurological immune-mediated disorders. Each CDR3 protein gets one entry after TCRdb re-called the 5' RACE reads with MiXCR. The sample carries more than 75,000 distinct CDR3 sequences, about a tenth recorded once. Sequenced input: PBMCs. The receptors were gathered from a man in his forties in good health.

This clonotype was seen ten or more times. Here the CDR3 DNA reads TGTGCCAGCAGCACAGGGGGAGAGACCCAGTACTTC. Protein sequence: CASSTGGETQYF. The V and J genes are TRBV12-3 or TRBV12-4 and TRBJ2-5, with 8 positions matching TRBD1. Trimming at V came to 6 bases and at J to 4 bases, leaving 1 base not matched to a gene. The CDR3 loop spans 12 amino acids.

This clonotype was seen at least ten times. This chain connects TRBV27 to TRBJ1-1; D remains ambiguous. The CDR3 covers 14 residues. Germline V gene sequence: CDR1 MNHEY, CDR2 SMNVEV (reference sequence). V lost 2 bases and J lost 1, with 8 bases in between. The CDR3 reads CASSLRVPNTEAFF. The CDR3 DNA reads TGTGCCAGCAGTTTAAGGGTCCCGAACACTGAAGCTTTCTTT.

The rearrangement uses TRBV3-1 and TRBJ2-3; 9 bases match TRBD1. The V and J ends lost 1 base and 6 bases, in that order; junction bases with no gene match: 5. The CDR3 runs to 15 residues. Germline V gene sequence: CDR1 LGHDT, CDR2 YNNKEL (reference sequence). This chain's CDR3 is CASSQGGTGQDTQYF. CDR3 sequence (DNA): TGTGCCAGCAGCCAAGGGGGGACAGGGCAGGATACGCAGTATTTT.

This clonotype has ten or more counts. The chain has TRBV3-1 and TRBJ1-6; maybe TRBD1 (5 bases). The germline gives CDR1 LGHDT, CDR2 YNNKEL (reference sequence). The CDR3 has 14 amino acids. The V end lost 4 bases, the J end lost 7 bases, and 11 bases lay between the germline ends. The CDR3 reads CASSLSDTNSPLHF. The CDR3, as DNA: TGTGCCAGCAGCCTCTCGGACACCAATTCACCCCTCCACTTT.